The rows below give T cell receptor beta chains drawn from one sample of a study of siplizumab effects on memory and regulatory T cells. Some clones are missing from TCRdb's copy, which holds only in-frame ones; the method was immunoSEQ multiplex PCR. The sample contains 100,000 to 120,000 clones, over 85% of which appear only once. Sequenced: CD4+ T cells sorted from blood. The receptor set was obtained from a human donor in good health. The CDR3 runs from the conserved cysteine through the conserved F or W. D genes are given only for firm matches. Clone size is not always given. Where it is, it says once, few, many or a class for expanded clones.

>TRBD1|TRBV28|TRBJ1-1|NA
TGTGCCAGCAGTTTATGGCCCCGGGACAGGGATTTCCCTGCTGAAGCTTTCTTT
CASSLWPRDRDFPAEAFF
>NA|TRBV11-2|TRBJ2-5|NA
TGTGCCAGCAGCTTAGAGGGTGGACAGAAAGAGACCCAGTACTTC
CASSLEGGQKETQYF
>NA|TRBV5-1|TRBJ2-3|NA
TGCGCCAGCAGCTTGGAAGGGGGACCACTCGATACGCAGTATTTT
CASSLEGGPLDTQYF
>NA|TRBV6-6|TRBJ2-5|NA
TGTGCCAGCAGTTACTCGGAATTAAGGGAAGTCTACTTC
CASSYSELREVYF
>TRBD1|TRBV11-1|TRBJ2-7|NA
TGTGCCAGCAGTAAAGGACAGGGTCCCTCCTACGAGCAGTACTTC
CASSKGQGPSYEQYF
>TRBD2|TRBV10-1|TRBJ2-7|few
TGCGCCAGCAGTGGCGGTTTTCCCGGGGGGAGGATCTCCTACGAGCAGTACTTC
CASSGGFPGGRISYEQYF
>TRBD1|TRBV6-5|TRBJ2-3|NA
TGTGCCAGCAGGCTACAGGGGGGCGCAGATACGCAGTATTTT
CASRLQGGADTQYF
>NA|TRBV29-1|TRBJ2-2|NA
TGCAGCGTTGAACGGGTACGGGGGACCACGAACACCGGGGAGCTGTTTTTT
CSVERVRGTTNTGELFF
>NA|TRBV6-5|TRBJ2-1|NA
TGTGCCAGCAACCAAGGTAGGGTGACTGAGCGGTTCTTC
CASNQGRVTERFF
>NA|TRBV6-6|TRBJ2-7|NA
TGTGCCAGCAGTGGGCGGACGTATTCCTACGAGCAGTACTTC
CASSGRTYSYEQYF
>NA|TRBV5-1|TRBJ2-3|once
TGCGCCAGCAGCTCGGGGGACGGAGGAGATACGCAGTATTTT
CASSSGDGGDTQYF
>TRBD1|TRBV4-2|TRBJ2-4|NA
TGTGCCAGCAGCCAAGAGACAGGGATCAAAAACATTCAGTACTTC
CASSQETGIKNIQYF
>NA|TRBV5-1|TRBJ2-2|few
TGCGCCAGCAGCTTGGATAGTCGATGGGAGCTGTTTTTT
CASSLDSRWELFF
>TRBD2|TRBV5-4|TRBJ2-5|once
TGTGCCAGCAGCCCTTCGACTAGCTTGTTCGAGACCCAGTACTTC
CASSPSTSLFETQYF
>TRBD1|TRBV29-1|TRBJ2-3|NA
TGCAGCGTCTATACGGGACAGGGGAAATATACGCAGTATTTT
CSVYTGQGKYTQYF
>NA|TRBV4-1|TRBJ2-7|NA
TGCGCCAGCAGCCGACCGGGACTCGCCTACGAGCAGTACTTC
CASSRPGLAYEQYF
>TRBD2|TRBV9|TRBJ2-5|NA
TGTGCCAGCAGCTCCCGGACTAGCGGGGGCCGAGAGACCCAGTACTTC
CASSSRTSGGRETQYF
>TRBD1|TRBV19|TRBJ1-2|NA
TGTGCCAGTAGTTATGATGGGACAGGGAATGGCTACACCTTC
CASSYDGTGNGYTF
>NA|TRBV5-1|TRBJ1-5|few
TGCGCCAGCAGCTTGGACAGGGATCAGCCCCAGCATTTT
CASSLDRDQPQHF
>NA|TRBV11-1|TRBJ1-2|NA
TGTGCCAGCAGCTTACTGGACCGGCGCTACACCTTC
CASSLLDRRYTF
>TRBD1|TRBV28|TRBJ1-4|few
TGTGCCAGCAGTGGGACAGCTGAAAAACTGTTTTTT
CASSGTAEKLFF
>NA|TRBV29-1|TRBJ2-7|NA
TGCAGCGTTTCCCAAAGGTTGTCCGAGCAGTACTTC
CSVSQRLSEQYF